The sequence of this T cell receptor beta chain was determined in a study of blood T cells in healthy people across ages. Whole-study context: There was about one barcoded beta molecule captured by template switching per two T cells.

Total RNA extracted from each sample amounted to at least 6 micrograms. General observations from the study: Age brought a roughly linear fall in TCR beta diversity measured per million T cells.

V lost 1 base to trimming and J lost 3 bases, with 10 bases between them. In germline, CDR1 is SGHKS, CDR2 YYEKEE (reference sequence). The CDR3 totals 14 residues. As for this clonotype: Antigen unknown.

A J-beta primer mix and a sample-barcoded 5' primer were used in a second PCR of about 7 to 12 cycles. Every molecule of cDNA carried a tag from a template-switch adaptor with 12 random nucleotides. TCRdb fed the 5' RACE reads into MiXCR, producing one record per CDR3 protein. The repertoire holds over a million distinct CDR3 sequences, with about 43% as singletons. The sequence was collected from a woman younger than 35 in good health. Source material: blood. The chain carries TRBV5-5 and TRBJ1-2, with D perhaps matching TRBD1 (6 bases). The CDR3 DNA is TGTGCCAGCAGCTTGCGCGAGGGGGACTATGGCTACACCTTC. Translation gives CASSLREGDYGYTF.